This TCR beta chain was profiled in a study of blood T cell repertoires in COVID-19 (dated by TCRdb to between 2020 and 2021). About the study as a whole: Collaborator samples came from the United States, Italy and Spain and covered acute and convalescent phases of COVID-19. Sample metadata almost always included a de-identified subject ID, COVID-19 status, age in years and sex. The samples were drawn from the first 160 participants of the ongoing ImmuneRACE study and from 950 to 1,500 subjects provided by 6 global collaborators. Deeply sampled blood TCRbeta repertoires from subjects exposed to, actively infected with, or recovered from COVID-19 were included in the dataset. Where available, HLA class I and class II types were obtained from metadata supplied by the sample provider rather than from assay-based typing. The repertoires were released in a freely available public database meant as a resource for research on the immune response to SARS-CoV-2. The prospective study material was composed of cDNA or gDNA derived from T cells, B-cell-depleted T cells, or PBMCs. Study-level results and caveats: The quantity of clinical and demographic metadata differed by source and by participant and was supplied without curation.

Regarding this clone: Its antigen remains undetermined. Base qualities were left out, and no much larger clone turns up one base away.

Looking up the germline V gene yields CDR1 SGHTA and CDR2 FQGNSA. The cysteine opens and the phenylalanine closes a CDR3 of 16 amino acids. Kept here is only the CDR3 DNA, which spans 48 bases and is read in frame from base 1. Trimming takes 1 base off V and 2 bases off J; junction bases not matched to a gene: 2. TCRbeta CDR3 regions were amplified from genomic DNA using the immunoSEQ Assay, a bias-controlled multiplex PCR. On the authors' methods: The number of nucleated cells in each sample was estimated by amplification of reference gene primers within the assay. Sequence reads were collapsed and filtered to measure the absolute abundance of every unique TCRbeta CDR3 rearrangement. For each sample, productive Simpson clonality was calculated as the square root of Simpson's diversity index over productive rearrangements. Imported from immuneACCESS, the table was reduced by TCRdb to in-frame sequences with V and J called. These copies leave out some clones; in studies compared against another copy, an unresolved V gene accounts for under half, and the cause of the remainder is not known. For V, J and clone size, that table is used; D and trimming come from the DNA. This sample comprises 55,000 to 70,000 clones, over 75% of them detected only once. The ten most abundant clones make up 6% to 7.5% of the sample.

At one collaborating source in Seattle, patients were enrolled during active infection and were followed longitudinally through the course of disease. Whole blood was collected in K2EDTA tubes by collaborating institutions according to the institutions' own protocols. For TCRbeta analysis, collaborators shipped samples as frozen whole blood, isolated PBMCs, or DNA extracted from either of those sample types. The V gene is TRBV7-2 and the J gene is TRBJ2-1; 10 bases in between match TRBD2. The sample comprised peripheral blood. The receptor's source is a middle-aged man with COVID-19, enrolled during active disease. The CDR3 protein sequence reads: CASSLVSGGAYNEQFF. The DNA sequence reads TGTGCCAGCAGCTTAGTCAGCGGGGGGGCCTACAATGAGCAGTTCTTC.